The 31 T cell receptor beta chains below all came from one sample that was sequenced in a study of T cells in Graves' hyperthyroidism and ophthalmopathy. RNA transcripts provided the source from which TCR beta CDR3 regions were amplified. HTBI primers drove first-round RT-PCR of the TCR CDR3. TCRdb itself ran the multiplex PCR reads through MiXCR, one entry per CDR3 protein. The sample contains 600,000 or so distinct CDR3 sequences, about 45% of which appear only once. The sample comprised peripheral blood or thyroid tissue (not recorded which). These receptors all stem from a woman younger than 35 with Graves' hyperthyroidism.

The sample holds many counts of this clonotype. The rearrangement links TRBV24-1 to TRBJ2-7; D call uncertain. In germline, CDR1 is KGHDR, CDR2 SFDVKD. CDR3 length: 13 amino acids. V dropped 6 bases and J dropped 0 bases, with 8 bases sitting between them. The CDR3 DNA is TGTGCCACCAGTCCGGACCACTCCTACGAGCAGTACTTC. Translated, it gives CATSPDHSYEQYF.

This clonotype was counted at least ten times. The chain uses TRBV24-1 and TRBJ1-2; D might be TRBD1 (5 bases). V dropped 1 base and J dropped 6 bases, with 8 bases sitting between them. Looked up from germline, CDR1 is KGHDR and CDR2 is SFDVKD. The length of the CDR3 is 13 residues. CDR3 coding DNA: TGTGCCACCAGTGATTTTTTGGGGGATGGCTACACCTTC. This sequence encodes CATSDFLGDGYTF.

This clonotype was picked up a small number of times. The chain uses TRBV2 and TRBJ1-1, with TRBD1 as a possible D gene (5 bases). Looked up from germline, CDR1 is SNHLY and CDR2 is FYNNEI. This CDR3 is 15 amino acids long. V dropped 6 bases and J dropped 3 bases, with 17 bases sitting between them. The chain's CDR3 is CASSLAGQGDTEAFF. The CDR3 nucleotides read TGTGCCAGCAGCTTAGCTGGCCAAGGGGACACTGAAGCTTTCTTT.

CDR3 region: CASSNGQPNTGELFF. DNA of the CDR3: TGTGCCAGCAGTAACGGACAGCCGAACACCGGGGAGCTGTTTTTT. This chain connects TRBV6-5 to TRBJ2-2, with a tentative D call TRBD1 (6 bases). Germline V gives CDR1 MNHEY, CDR2 SVGAGI. This CDR3 contains 15 residues. V lost 5 bases to trimming and J lost 0 bases, with 10 bases between them.

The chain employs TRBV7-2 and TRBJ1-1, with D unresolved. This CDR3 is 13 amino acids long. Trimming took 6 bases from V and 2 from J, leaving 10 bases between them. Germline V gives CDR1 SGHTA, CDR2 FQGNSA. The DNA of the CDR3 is TGTGCCAGCAGATTTCGGGCCAACACTGAAGCTTTCTTT. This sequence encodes CASRFRANTEAFF.

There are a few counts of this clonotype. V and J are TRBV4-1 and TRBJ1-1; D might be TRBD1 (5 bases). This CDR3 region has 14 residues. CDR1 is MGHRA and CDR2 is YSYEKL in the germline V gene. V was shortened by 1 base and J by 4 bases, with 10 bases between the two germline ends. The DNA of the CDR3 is TGCGCCAGCAGCCAAGTCCAGGGAAGCACTGAAGCTTTCTTT. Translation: CASSQVQGSTEAFF.

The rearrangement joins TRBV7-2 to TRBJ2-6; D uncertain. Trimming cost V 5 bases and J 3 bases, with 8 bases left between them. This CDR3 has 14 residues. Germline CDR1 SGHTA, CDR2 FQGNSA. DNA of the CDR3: TGTGCCAGCAGCGTGGTGGGTGGGGCCAACGTCCTGACTTTC. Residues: CASSVVGGANVLTF.

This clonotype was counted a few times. The CDR3 is CASSIIPLGGNNQPQHF. In nucleotides, the CDR3 is TGTGCCAGTAGTATCATCCCCTTGGGCGGCAACAATCAGCCCCAGCATTTT. This rearrangement joins TRBV19 to TRBJ1-5; D remains ambiguous. Germline lookup yields CDR1 LNHDA and CDR2 SQIVND (reference sequence). This CDR3 spans 17 amino acids. V was shortened by 3 bases and J by 3 bases, with 18 bases between the two germline ends.

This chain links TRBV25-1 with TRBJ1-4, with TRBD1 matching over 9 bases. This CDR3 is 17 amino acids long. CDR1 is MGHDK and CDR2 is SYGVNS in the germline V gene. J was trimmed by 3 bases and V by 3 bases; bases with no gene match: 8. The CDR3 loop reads CASSEGGTGIPNEKLFF. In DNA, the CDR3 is TGTGCCAGCAGTGAGGGGGGGACAGGGATACCTAATGAAAAACTGTTTTTT.

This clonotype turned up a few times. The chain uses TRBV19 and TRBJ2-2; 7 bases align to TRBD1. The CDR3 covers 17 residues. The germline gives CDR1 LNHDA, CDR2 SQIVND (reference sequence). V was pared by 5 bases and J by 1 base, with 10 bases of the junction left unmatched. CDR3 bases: TGTGCCAGTAGTTCCACCGGATGGGACAGGAACACCGGGGAGCTGTTTTTT. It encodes CASSSTGWDRNTGELFF.

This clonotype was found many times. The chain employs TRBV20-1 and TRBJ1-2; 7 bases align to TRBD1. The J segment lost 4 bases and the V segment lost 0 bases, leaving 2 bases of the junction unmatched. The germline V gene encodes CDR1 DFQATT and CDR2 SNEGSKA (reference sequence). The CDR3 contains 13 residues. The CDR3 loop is CSARETGIYGYTF. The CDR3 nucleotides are TGCAGTGCTAGAGAGACAGGGATCTATGGCTACACCTTC.

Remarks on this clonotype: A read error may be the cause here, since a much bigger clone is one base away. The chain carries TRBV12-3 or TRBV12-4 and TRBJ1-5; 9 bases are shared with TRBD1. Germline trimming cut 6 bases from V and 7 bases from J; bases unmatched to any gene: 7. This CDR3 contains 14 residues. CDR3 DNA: TGTGCCAGCAGGCAGGACAGGGGAGGCCAGCCCCAGCATTTT. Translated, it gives CASRQDRGGQPQHF.

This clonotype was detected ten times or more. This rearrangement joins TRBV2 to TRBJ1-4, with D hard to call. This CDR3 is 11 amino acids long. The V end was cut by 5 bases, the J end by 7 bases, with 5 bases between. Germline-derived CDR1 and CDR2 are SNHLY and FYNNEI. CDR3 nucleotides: TGTGCCAGCAGTTCCGCTGAAAAACTGTTTTTT. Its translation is CASSSAEKLFF.

The CDR3 region has the DNA TGTGCCAGCACCCGGGGCTCCTCAGATACGCAGTATTTT. This encodes CASTRGSSDTQYF. The genes are TRBV19 and TRBJ2-3, with D perhaps given as TRBD1 or TRBD2 (5 bases each). From germline, CDR1 is LNHDA and CDR2 SQIVND (reference sequence). Trimming left V 9 bases short and J 4 bases short, with 14 bases between. The CDR3 totals 13 residues.

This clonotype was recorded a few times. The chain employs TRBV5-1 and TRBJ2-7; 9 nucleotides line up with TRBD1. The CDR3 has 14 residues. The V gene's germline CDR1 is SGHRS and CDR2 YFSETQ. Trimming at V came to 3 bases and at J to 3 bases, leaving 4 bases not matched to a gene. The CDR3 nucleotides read TGCGCCAGCAGCTGGGACAGGGAGGTCTACGAGCAGTACTTC. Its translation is CASSWDREVYEQYF.

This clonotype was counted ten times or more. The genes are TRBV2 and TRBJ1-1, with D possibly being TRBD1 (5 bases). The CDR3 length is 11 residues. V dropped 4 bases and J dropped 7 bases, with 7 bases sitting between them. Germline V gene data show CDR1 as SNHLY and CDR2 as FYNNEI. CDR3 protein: CASSGGGEAFF. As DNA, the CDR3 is TGTGCCAGCAGTGGGGGCGGTGAAGCTTTCTTT.

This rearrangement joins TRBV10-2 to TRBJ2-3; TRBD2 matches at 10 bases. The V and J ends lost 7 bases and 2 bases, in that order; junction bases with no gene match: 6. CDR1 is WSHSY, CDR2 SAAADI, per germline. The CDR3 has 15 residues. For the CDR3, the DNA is TGCGCCAGCACTTTAGCGGGAGGAACCACAGATACGCAGTATTTT. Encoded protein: CASTLAGGTTDTQYF.

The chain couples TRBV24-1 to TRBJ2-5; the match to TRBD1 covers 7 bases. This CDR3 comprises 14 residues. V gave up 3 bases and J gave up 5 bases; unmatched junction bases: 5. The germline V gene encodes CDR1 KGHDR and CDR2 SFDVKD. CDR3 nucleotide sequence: TGTGCCACCAGTGATCCTAAGACAGGGGAGACCCAGTACTTC. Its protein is CATSDPKTGETQYF.

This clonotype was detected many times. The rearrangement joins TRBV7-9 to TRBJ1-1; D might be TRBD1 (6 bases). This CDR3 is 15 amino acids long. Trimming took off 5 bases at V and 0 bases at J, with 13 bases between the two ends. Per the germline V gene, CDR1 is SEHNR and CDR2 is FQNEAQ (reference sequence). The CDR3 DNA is TGTGCCAGCAGCCAAAGTGGACAGATGAACACTGAAGCTTTCTTT. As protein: CASSQSGQMNTEAFF.

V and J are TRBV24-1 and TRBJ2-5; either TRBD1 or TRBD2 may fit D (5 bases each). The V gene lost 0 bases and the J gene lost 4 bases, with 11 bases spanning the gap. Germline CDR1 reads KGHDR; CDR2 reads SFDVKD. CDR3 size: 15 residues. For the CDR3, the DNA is TGTGCCACCAGTGATTTGGCCGGGGCAGGAGAGACCCAGTACTTC. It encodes CATSDLAGAGETQYF.

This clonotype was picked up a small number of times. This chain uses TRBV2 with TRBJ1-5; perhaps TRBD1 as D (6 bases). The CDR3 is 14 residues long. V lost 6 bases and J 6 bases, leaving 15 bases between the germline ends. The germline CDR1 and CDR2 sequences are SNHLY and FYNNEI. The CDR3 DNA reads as TGTGCCAGCAGGGGGACGGGGGCAGGTCAGCCCCAGCATTTT. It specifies CASRGTGAGQPQHF. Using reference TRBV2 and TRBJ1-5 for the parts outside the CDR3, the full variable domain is EPEVTQTPSHQVTQMGQEVILRCVPISNHLYFYWYRQILGQKVEFLVSFYNNEISEKSEIFDDQFSVERPDGSNFTLKIRSTKLEDSAMYFCASRGTGAGQPQHFGDGTRLSIL.

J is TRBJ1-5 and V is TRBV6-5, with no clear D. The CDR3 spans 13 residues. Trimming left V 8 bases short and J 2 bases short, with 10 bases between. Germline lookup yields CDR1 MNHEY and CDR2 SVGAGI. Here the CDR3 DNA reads TGTGCCAGCGGGGTCTTAGGCAATCAGCCCCAGCATTTT. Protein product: CASGVLGNQPQHF.

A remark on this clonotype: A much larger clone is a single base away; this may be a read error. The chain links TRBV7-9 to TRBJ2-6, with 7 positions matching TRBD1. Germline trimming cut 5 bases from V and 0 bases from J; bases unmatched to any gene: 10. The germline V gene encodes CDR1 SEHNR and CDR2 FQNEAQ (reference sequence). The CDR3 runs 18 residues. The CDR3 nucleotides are TGTGCCAGCAGCCTAACGGGACAGCACAGCTCTGGGGCCAACGTCCTGACTTTC. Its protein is CASSLTGQHSSGANVLTF.

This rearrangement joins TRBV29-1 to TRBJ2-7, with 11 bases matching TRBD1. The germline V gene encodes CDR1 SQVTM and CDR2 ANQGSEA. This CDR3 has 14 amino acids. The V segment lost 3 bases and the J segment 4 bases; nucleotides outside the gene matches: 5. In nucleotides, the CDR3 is TGCAGCGTTGATGGACAGGGGGCCTCATACGAGCAGTACTTC. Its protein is CSVDGQGASYEQYF.

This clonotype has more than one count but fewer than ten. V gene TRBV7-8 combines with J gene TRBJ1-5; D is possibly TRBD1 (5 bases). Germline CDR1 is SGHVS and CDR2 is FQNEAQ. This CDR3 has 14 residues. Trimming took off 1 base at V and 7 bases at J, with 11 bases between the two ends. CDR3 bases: TGTGCCAGCAGCTTAGGCAGCCAGGGACAGCCCCAGCATTTT. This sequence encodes CASSLGSQGQPQHF.

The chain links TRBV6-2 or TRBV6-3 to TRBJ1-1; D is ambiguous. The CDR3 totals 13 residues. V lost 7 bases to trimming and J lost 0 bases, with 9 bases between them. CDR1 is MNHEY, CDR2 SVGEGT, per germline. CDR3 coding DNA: TGTGCCAGCATTAGTCGCATGAACACTGAAGCTTTCTTT. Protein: CASISRMNTEAFF.

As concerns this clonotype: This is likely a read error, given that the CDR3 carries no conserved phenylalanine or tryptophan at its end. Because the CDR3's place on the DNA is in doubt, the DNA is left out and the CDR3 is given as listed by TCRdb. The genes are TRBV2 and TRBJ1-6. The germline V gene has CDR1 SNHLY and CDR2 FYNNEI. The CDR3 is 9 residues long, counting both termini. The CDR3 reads CASSDIENY.

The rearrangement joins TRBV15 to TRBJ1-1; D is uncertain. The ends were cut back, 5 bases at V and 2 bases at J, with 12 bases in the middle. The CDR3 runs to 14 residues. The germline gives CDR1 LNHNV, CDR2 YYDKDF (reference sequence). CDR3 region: CATSPPPPNTEAFF. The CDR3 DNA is TGTGCCACCAGCCCCCCACCCCCCAACACTGAAGCTTTCTTT.

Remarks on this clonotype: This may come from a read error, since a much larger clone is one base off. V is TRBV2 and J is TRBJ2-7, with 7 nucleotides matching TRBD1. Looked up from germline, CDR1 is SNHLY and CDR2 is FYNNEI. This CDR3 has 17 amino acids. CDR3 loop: CAISEGASGRGAYEQYF. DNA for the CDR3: TGTGCCATCAGTGAGGGGGCCAGCGGTCGAGGAGCCTACGAGCAGTACTTC.

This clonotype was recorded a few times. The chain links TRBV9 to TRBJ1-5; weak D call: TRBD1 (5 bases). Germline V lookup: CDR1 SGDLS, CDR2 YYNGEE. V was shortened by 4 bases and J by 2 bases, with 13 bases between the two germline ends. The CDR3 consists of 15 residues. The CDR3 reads CASSFSGRGNQPQHF. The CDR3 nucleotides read TGTGCCAGCAGCTTCAGCGGCAGGGGCAATCAGCCCCAGCATTTT. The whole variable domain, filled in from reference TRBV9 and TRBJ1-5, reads DSGVTQTPKHLITATGQRVTLRCSPRSGDLSVYWYQQSLDQGLQFLIQYYNGEERAKGNILERFSAQQFPDLHSELNLSSLELGDSALYFCASSFSGRGNQPQHFGDGTRLSIL.

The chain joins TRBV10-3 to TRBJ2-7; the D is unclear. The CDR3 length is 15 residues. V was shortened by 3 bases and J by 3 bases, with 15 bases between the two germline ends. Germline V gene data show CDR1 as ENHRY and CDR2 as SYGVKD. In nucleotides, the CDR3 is TGTGCCATCAGTGATCCCAGCAGGATAAACTACGAGCAGTACTTC. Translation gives CAISDPSRINYEQYF.